This T cell receptor beta chain derives from a study of blood T cell repertoires in COVID-19. Overall study context: Samples representing acute and convalescent COVID-19 were sourced from the United States, Italy and Spain. Sources were T cells, B-cell-depleted T cells, or PBMCs; the material itself was cDNA or gDNA.

In the study's own analysis: Reference gene primer amplification gave nucleated cell count estimates. The table came from immunoSEQ multiplex PCR; TCRdb's copy has only in-frame clones and leaves some out. V and J calls and clone size are as listed in that table; D and trimming were resolved from the DNA. The sample gives around 190,000 clones, 70% to 90% of which show up once; less than 1.5% is in the top ten. The CDR3 is made up of 14 amino acids. Trimming removed 2 bases from V and 8 bases from J; junction bases left unmatched: 5. The germline V gene encodes CDR1 SGHAT and CDR2 FQNNGV. The chain links TRBV11-2 to TRBJ2-1, with 8 bases aligning to TRBD1. The material sequenced was peripheral blood. The receptor's source is a man aged 30 to 39 with acute or convalescent COVID-19. The CDR3 spells CASSLTGGSDEQFF. The CDR3 region has the DNA TGTGCCAGCAGCTTAACAGGGGGTTCGGATGAGCAGTTCTTC.